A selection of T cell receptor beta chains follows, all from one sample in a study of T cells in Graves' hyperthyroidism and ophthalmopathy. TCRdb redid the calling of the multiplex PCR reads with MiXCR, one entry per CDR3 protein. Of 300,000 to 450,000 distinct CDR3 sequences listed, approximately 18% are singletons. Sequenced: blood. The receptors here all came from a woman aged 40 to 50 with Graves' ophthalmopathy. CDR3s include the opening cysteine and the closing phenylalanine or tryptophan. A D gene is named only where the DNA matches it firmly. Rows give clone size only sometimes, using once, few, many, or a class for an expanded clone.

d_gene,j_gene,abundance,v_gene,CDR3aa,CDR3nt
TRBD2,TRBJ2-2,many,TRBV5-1,CASSLGFGRATGELFF,TGCGCCAGCAGCTTGGGTTTCGGGAGGGCCACCGGGGAGCTGTTTTTT
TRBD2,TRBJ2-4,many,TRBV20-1,CSARTSGITKNIQYF,TGCAGTGCTCGGACTAGCGGGATAACCAAAAACATTCAGTACTTC
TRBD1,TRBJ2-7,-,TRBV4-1,CASSPDRHGDEQYF,TGCGCCAGCAGTCCGGACAGGCATGGAGACGAGCAGTACTTC
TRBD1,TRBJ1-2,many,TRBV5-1,CASSLEGGRNYGYTF,TGCGCCAGCAGCTTGGAAGGGGGCAGGAACTATGGCTACACCTTC
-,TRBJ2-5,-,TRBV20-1,CSARSGLKVQETQYF,TGCAGTGCTAGATCGGGGTTGAAAGTACAAGAGACCCAGTACTTC
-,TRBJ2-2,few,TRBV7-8,CASSPQEGSTAGELFF,TGTGCCAGCAGCCCCCAGGAGGGGTCCACCGCCGGGGAGCTGTTTTTT
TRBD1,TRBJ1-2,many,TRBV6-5,CASISGTGGNYGYTF,TGTGCCAGCATCTCCGGGACAGGGGGTAACTATGGCTACACCTTC
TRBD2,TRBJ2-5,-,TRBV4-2,CASSQGPAGVGETQYF,TGTGCCAGCAGCCAAGGTCCGGCGGGAGTAGGGGAGACCCAGTACTTC
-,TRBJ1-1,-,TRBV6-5,CASSYLWATGNTEAFF,TGTGCCAGCAGTTATCTGTGGGCCACAGGGAACACTGAAGCTTTCTTT
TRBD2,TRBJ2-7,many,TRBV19,CASSKRDYSYEQYF,TGTGCCAGTAGTAAAAGGGACTACTCCTACGAGCAGTACTTC
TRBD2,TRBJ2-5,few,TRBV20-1,CSASLAGGGQETQYF,TGCAGTGCCTCTCTCGCGGGAGGGGGGCAAGAGACCCAGTACTTC
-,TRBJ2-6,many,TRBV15,CATSRAGSGANVLTF,TGTGCCACCAGCAGAGCTGGGTCGGGGGCCAACGTCCTGACTTTC
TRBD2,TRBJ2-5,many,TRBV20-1,CSARVVSGYQETQYF,TGCAGTGCTAGAGTGGTTAGCGGGTACCAAGAGACCCAGTACTTC
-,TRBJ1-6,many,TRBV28,CASVAPGHSPLHF,TGTGCCAGCGTGGCCCCAGGGCATTCACCCCTCCACTTT
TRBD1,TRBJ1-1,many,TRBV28,CASSPTGGGLNTEAFF,TGTGCCAGCAGCCCGACAGGGGGCGGATTGAACACTGAAGCTTTCTTT
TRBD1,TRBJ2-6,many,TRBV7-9,CASSRQGNRGANVLTF,TGTGCCAGCAGCCGACAGGGGAATAGGGGGGCCAACGTCCTGACTTTC
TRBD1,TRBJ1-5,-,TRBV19,CASNMDRGILQPQHF,TGTGCCAGTAATATGGACAGGGGGATCCTTCAGCCCCAGCATTTT
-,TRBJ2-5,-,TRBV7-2,CASSLDYVAETQYF,TGTGCCAGCAGCTTAGATTATGTGGCAGAGACCCAGTACTTC
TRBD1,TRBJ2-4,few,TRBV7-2,CASSLGGSLGQGHF,TGTGCCAGCAGCTTAGGCGGTTCTCTAGGACAGGGCCACTTC
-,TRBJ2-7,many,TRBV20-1,CSATTVLTHEQYF,TGCAGTGCTACTACAGTTCTTACCCACGAGCAGTACTTC
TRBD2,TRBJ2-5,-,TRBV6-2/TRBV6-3,CASSYTRLAGGETQYF,TGTGCCAGCAGTTACACACGACTAGCGGGAGGAGAGACCCAGTACTTC
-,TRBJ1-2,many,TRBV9,CASSPSLGLGDYGYTF,TGTGCCAGCAGCCCCTCCCTTGGGTTGGGGGATTATGGCTACACCTTC
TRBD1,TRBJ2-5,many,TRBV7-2,CASSVNRGRETQYF,TGTGCCAGCAGCGTCAACAGGGGGCGGGAGACCCAGTACTTC
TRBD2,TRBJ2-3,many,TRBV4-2,CASSRSSGTSTDTQYF,TGTGCCAGCAGCCGCTCTAGCGGGACCTCGACAGATACGCAGTATTTT
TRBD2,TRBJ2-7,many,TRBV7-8,CASSLVGGSGHEQYF,TGTGCCAGCAGCTTAGTCGGCGGGAGTGGCCACGAGCAGTACTTC
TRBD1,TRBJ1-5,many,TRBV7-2,CASSTGTASNQPQHF,TGTGCCAGCAGCACCGGGACAGCGAGCAATCAGCCCCAGCATTTT
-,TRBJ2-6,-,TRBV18,CASSPSRGSGANVLTF,TGTGCCAGCTCACCATCCCGGGGCTCTGGGGCCAACGTCCTGACTTTC
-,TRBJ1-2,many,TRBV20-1,CSARPALYGYTF,TGCAGTGCTAGACCAGCTCTCTATGGCTACACCTTC
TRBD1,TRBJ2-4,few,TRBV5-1,CASSADRGSSKNIQYF,TGCGCCAGCAGCGCCGACAGGGGGAGTTCCAAAAACATTCAGTACTTC
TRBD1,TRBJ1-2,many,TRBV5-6,CASSSPGTGMVGGYTF,TGTGCCAGCAGCTCCCCCGGGACAGGGATGGTTGGAGGCTACACCTTC
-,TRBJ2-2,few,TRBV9,CASSPRTGGAGELFF,TGTGCCAGCAGCCCCCGGACTGGTGGGGCCGGGGAGCTGTTTTTT
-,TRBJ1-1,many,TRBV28,CASSLLWLNTEAFF,TGTGCCAGCAGTTTGTTATGGTTGAACACTGAAGCTTTCTTT
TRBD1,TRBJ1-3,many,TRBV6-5,CASSSDRVWNTIYF,TGTGCCAGCAGTTCTGACAGGGTTTGGAACACCATATATTTT
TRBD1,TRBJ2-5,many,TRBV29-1,CSTGGQGAETQYF,TGCAGCACGGGAGGACAGGGGGCGGAGACCCAGTACTTC
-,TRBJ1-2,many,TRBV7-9,CASSLGTEGRYGYTF,TGTGCCAGCAGCTTAGGGACAGAAGGGCGGTATGGCTACACCTTC
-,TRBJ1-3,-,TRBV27,CASSLLGSPSSGNTIYF,TGTGCCAGCAGTTTATTGGGTAGCCCGAGCTCTGGAAACACCATATATTTT
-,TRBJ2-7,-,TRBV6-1,CASTLYDEQYF,TGTGCCAGCACCTTGTACGACGAGCAGTACTTC
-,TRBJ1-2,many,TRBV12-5,CASGTPQVSRGEGYTF,TGTGCTAGTGGTACTCCCCAGGTCTCCCGCGGTGAGGGCTACACCTTC
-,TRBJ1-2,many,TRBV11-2,CASSTRLTYGYTF,TGTGCCAGCAGCACACGCCTGACCTATGGCTACACCTTC
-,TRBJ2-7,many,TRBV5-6,CASSGDGGWEQYF,TGTGCCAGCAGCGGGGACGGCGGGTGGGAGCAGTACTTC
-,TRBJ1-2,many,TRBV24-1,CATSDKDTNLYGYTF,TGTGCCACCAGTGATAAGGACACGAACCTCTATGGCTACACCTTC
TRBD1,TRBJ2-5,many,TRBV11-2,CASSPRTGEETQYF,TGTGCCAGCAGCCCCAGGACAGGGGAGGAGACCCAGTACTTC
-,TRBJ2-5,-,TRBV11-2,CASSPTRKETQYF,TGTGCCAGCAGCCCGACTAGGAAAGAGACCCAGTACTTC
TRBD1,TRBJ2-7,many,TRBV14,CASSSTGDEQYF,TGTGCCAGCAGTTCCACAGGGGACGAGCAGTACTTC
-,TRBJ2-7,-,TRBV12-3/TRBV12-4,CASKMDNSYEQYF,TGTGCCAGCAAGATGGACAACTCCTACGAGCAGTACTTC
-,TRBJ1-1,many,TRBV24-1,CATIGYRGDEAFF,TGTGCCACCATTGGTTACCGGGGCGATGAAGCTTTCTTT